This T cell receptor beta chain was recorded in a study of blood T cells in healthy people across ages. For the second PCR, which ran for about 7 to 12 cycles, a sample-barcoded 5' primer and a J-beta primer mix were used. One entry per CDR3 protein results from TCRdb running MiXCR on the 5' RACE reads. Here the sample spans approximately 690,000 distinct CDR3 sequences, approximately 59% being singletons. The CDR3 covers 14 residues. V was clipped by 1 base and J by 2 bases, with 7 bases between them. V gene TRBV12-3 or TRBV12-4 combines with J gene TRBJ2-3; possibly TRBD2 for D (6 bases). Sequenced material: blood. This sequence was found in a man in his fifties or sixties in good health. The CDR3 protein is CASSLGGVTDTQYF. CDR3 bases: TGTGCCAGCAGTTTAGGGGGGGTCACAGATACGCAGTATTTT.